This T cell receptor (beta chain) was captured by sequencing in a study of prognosis after radiotherapy for stage I lung cancer. Study summary: Among the non-small cell lung cancer patients, all were considered medically inoperable. Alongside stereotactic body radiotherapy, concurrent therapy was given to no patient.

Germline V CDR1 and CDR2: MNHEY, SMNVEV (reference sequence). This CDR3 comprises 16 residues. Multiplex PCR in two rounds served to amplify TCR beta CDR3 from genomic DNA. Round-one PCR had primers specific to each TRBV and TRBJ gene. Second-round PCR used universal primers. TCRdb called the multiplex PCR reads again in MiXCR, with one record for every CDR3 protein. The sample lists about 13,000 distinct CDR3 sequences; approximately 40% were seen once. With respect to this clonotype: The antigen remains undetermined. A much bigger clone sits one base away, suggesting this may be a read error.

Study-wide results and caveats: A drop in unique TCR clone counts was seen after stereotactic body radiation therapy, median around 10,000 versus 6,900.

The chain combines TRBV27 with TRBJ2-3; TRBD1 matches at 12 bases. The receptor comes from a donor aged 50 or older with non-small cell lung cancer. The material was PBMCs, obtained before or after stereotactic body radiation therapy (not recorded which). The CDR3 sequence is CASSDSGQGAADTQCF. The CDR3 DNA sequence: TGTGCCAGCAGTGACTCGGGACAGGGGGCTGCAGATACGCAGTGTTTT.